The 18 T cell receptor beta chains given below trace back to one sample, sequenced in a study of regulatory T cells in long-lasting Graves disease. Time point reported: persistent/refractory GD, antithyroid drugs over 5 years with positive TRAb. PBMC-derived RNA was used for the TCR library. The authors built TCR beta libraries using iRepertoire HTBI primers and Arm-PCR of CDR3 regions. TCRdb fed the multiplex PCR reads into MiXCR, producing one record per CDR3 protein. The profile shows hundreds of thousands of distinct CDR3 sequences, roughly 21% of them singletons. This material consisted of peripheral blood mononuclear cells (PBMCs), taken when the disease was refractory, from a patient treated with antithyroid drugs. The receptors here all came from a female donor with Graves disease.

This clonotype was seen ten or more times. This CDR3 reads CATSEITGTGPGELFF. The CDR3 DNA reads TGTGCCACCAGTGAGATCACCGGGACAGGGCCCGGGGAGCTGTTTTTT. The chain has TRBV24-1 and TRBJ2-2, with 9 bases matching TRBD1. Germline V gene sequence: CDR1 KGHDR, CDR2 SFDVKD. This CDR3 is 16 amino acids long. V was pared by 4 bases and J by 6 bases, with 8 bases of the junction left unmatched.

The rearrangement links TRBV7-9 to TRBJ1-4; D unclear. The CDR3 runs to 19 residues. V lost 4 bases and J 6 bases, leaving 27 bases between the germline ends. The germline gives CDR1 SEHNR, CDR2 FQNEAQ (reference sequence). CDR3 DNA sequence: TGTGCCAGCAGCTCCACCGTTCTGGGGAAGCACATATCGGATGAAAAACTGTTTTTT. Translating it yields CASSSTVLGKHISDEKLFF.

This clonotype was detected ten times or more. The rearrangement joins TRBV6-2 or TRBV6-3 to TRBJ2-5, with 7 positions matching TRBD1. Germline V gene sequence: CDR1 MNHEY, CDR2 SVGEGT. The CDR3 runs 15 residues. Trimming at V came to 6 bases and at J to 3 bases, leaving 10 bases not matched to a gene. CDR3 sequence reads: CASSRTGLREETQYF. The DNA of the CDR3 is TGTGCCAGCAGCCGGACAGGTTTGAGGGAAGAGACCCAGTACTTC.

This clonotype was seen more than once but under ten times. V usage is TRBV6-9 and J usage is TRBJ1-1; tentatively, D is TRBD1 (6 bases). The germline gives CDR1 MNHGY, CDR2 SVAAGI. V dropped 3 bases and J dropped 2 bases, with 10 bases sitting between them. The CDR3 covers 14 residues. The chain's CDR3 is CASSYLQGNTEAFF. In nucleotides, the CDR3 is TGTGCCAGCAGTTACCTACAGGGTAACACTGAAGCTTTCTTT.

This clonotype occurred many times. The V call is TRBV2, the J call TRBJ1-1; D gene unclear. There are 12 residues in the CDR3. The ends were cut back, 6 bases at V and 2 bases at J, with 7 bases in the middle. In germline, CDR1 is SNHLY, CDR2 FYNNEI. CDR3 amino acids: CASSGYNTEAFF. CDR3 in DNA: TGTGCCAGCAGCGGTTATAACACTGAAGCTTTCTTT.

In its sample, this clonotype was seen a few times. The chain carries TRBV5-1 and TRBJ2-6, with D perhaps TRBD1 or TRBD2 (5 bases each). This CDR3 has 17 amino acids. Germline V CDR1 and CDR2: SGHRS, YFSETQ. V dropped 0 bases and J dropped 0 bases, with 10 bases sitting between them. The CDR3 is CASSLASGGSGANVLTF. CDR3 nucleotide sequence: TGCGCCAGCAGCTTGGCCAGTGGGGGCTCTGGGGCCAACGTCCTGACTTTC.

Only a few counts were recorded for this clonotype. This chain connects TRBV20-1 to TRBJ1-2; D is unresolved. The germline V gene has CDR1 DFQATT and CDR2 SNEGSKA (reference sequence). The CDR3 is 12 residues long. Trimming pared 6 bases from V and 8 bases from J, leaving 16 bases between. DNA for the CDR3: TGCAGTGCCATCCGACCGGTGGGGGGCTACACCTTC. Translated, it gives CSAIRPVGGYTF.

This clonotype showed up many times. The chain has TRBV28 and TRBJ2-7, with D perhaps assigned TRBD1 or TRBD2 (5 bases each). Trimming cost V 4 bases and J 6 bases, with 13 bases left between them. The CDR3 runs 13 residues. Germline lookup yields CDR1 MDHEN and CDR2 SYDVKM. CDR3 DNA: TGTGCCAGCAGTTGGGAGTATGGGGGCGAGCAGTACTTC. Encoded protein: CASSWEYGGEQYF.

The table lists this clonotype with many counts. The chain carries TRBV15 and TRBJ1-5; D call uncertain. Trimming pared 0 bases from V and 3 bases from J, leaving 15 bases between. CDR3 length: 17 amino acids. Per the germline V gene, CDR1 is LNHNV and CDR2 is YYDKDF (reference sequence). CDR3 bases: TGTGCCACCAGCAGAGAGTTTTCGAGGGATTACAATCAGCCCCAGCATTTT. This translates into CATSREFSRDYNQPQHF.

The rearrangement joins TRBV3-1 to TRBJ2-5, with D unresolved. Germline-derived CDR1 and CDR2 are LGHDT and YNNKEL (reference sequence). This CDR3 comprises 16 residues. Between the trimmed V and J ends, which lost 4 bases and 5 bases, there was a span of 20 bases. The CDR3 region is CASSPTGSLVVETQYF. CDR3 in DNA: TGTGCCAGCAGCCCAACCGGATCATTGGTTGTTGAGACCCAGTACTTC.

This clonotype turned up a few times. This chain links TRBV7-2 with TRBJ1-5; D is unclear. The germline V gene encodes CDR1 SGHTA and CDR2 FQGNSA. The CDR3 contains 12 residues. V was pared by 2 bases and J by 5 bases, with 4 bases between. The CDR3 region is CASSLLDQPQHF. CDR3 in DNA: TGTGCCAGCAGCTTACTGGATCAGCCCCAGCATTTT.

This clonotype was seen ten or more times. The chain combines TRBV20-1 with TRBJ2-5; maybe TRBD1 (5 bases). V dropped 2 bases and J dropped 7 bases, with 17 bases sitting between them. The germline V gene has CDR1 DFQATT and CDR2 SNEGSKA (reference sequence). The CDR3 spans 14 residues. In DNA, the CDR3 is TGCAGTGCTAGATCGCGTCAGGGCAAAGCGACCCAGTACTTC. As protein: CSARSRQGKATQYF.

At least ten counts were recorded for this clonotype. The chain couples TRBV7-3 to TRBJ1-4; D is undetermined. The CDR3 totals 13 residues. The germline V gene encodes CDR1 SGHTA and CDR2 FQGTGA. V lost 4 bases to trimming and J lost 5 bases, with 8 bases between them. CDR3 sequence: CASSSGVNEKLFF. The CDR3, as DNA: TGTGCCAGCAGCTCGGGAGTGAATGAAAAACTGTTTTTT.

This chain connects TRBV28 to TRBJ1-5, with TRBD1 as a possible D gene (6 bases). Trimming pared 3 bases from V and 0 bases from J, leaving 18 bases between. Germline V gives CDR1 MDHEN, CDR2 SYDVKM. The CDR3 is 18 residues long. DNA for the CDR3: TGTGCCAGCAGTTTGAGGGGGTGGGGGGGCTATAGCAATCAGCCCCAGCATTTT. Protein: CASSLRGWGGYSNQPQHF.

Ten or more counts support this clonotype. This rearrangement joins TRBV11-3 to TRBJ2-5; 13 bases fit TRBD2. CDR3 size: 16 residues. Germline CDR1 is SGHNT and CDR2 is YENEEA. Losses at the gene ends were 5 bases for V and 2 bases for J; bases not matched to a gene: 5. The DNA for the CDR3 is TGTGCCAGCAGCCCACCGGGACTAGCGGGACAAGAGACCCAGTACTTC. Protein: CASSPPGLAGQETQYF.

With regard to this clonotype: A clone one base away is much larger, so this may be a read error. The rearrangement uses TRBV27 and TRBJ1-5; no reliable D call. Trimming left V 4 bases short and J 2 bases short, with 12 bases between. This CDR3 is built from 15 residues. Germline CDR1 and CDR2: MNHEY and SMNVEV (reference sequence). The CDR3: CASSSNHERNQPQHF. As DNA, the CDR3 is TGTGCCAGCAGTTCAAACCATGAGCGCAATCAGCCCCAGCATTTT.

The rearrangement links TRBV19 to TRBJ2-6, with 9 nucleotides matching TRBD1. Unmatched junction bases numbered 4, after V lost 5 bases and J lost 2 bases. This CDR3 is built from 16 residues. The V gene's germline CDR1 is LNHDA and CDR2 SQIVND (reference sequence). The CDR3 region is CASSARTGAGANVLTF. CDR3 sequence (DNA): TGTGCCAGTAGTGCCAGGACAGGGGCTGGGGCCAACGTCCTGACTTTC.

This clonotype was seen a handful of times. CDR3 coding DNA: TGTGCCAGCAGGGGCCAGACAGCCGAGACCCAGTACTTC. Protein sequence: CASRGQTAETQYF. This chain connects TRBV19 to TRBJ2-5; D possibly corresponds to TRBD1 (6 bases). Looked up from germline, CDR1 is LNHDA and CDR2 is SQIVND (reference sequence). Trimming took off 9 bases at V and 5 bases at J, with 16 bases between the two ends. The CDR3 consists of 13 residues.